These 18 T cell receptor beta chains originate from one sample sequenced in a study of blood T cell repertoires in COVID-19. Libraries were prepared by immunoSEQ multiplex PCR; TCRdb keeps only in-frame clonotypes and omits some of them. This repertoire shows approximately 180,000 clones, approximately 83% found once; its top ten account for roughly 9.8%. Sequencing input: peripheral blood. These receptors all stem from a human donor with active or convalescent COVID-19. The donor label of this sample is uncertain.

The V and J genes are TRBV6-2 or TRBV6-3 and TRBJ2-3; 11 nucleotides line up with TRBD2. V lost 1 base to trimming and J lost 3 bases; unmatched junction nucleotides: 3. The CDR3 runs 16 residues. The V gene's germline CDR1 is MNHEY and CDR2 SVGEGT. The CDR3 is CASSYLAGGPTDTQYF. CDR3 coding DNA: TGTGCCAGCAGTTACTTAGCGGGGGGGCCGACAGATACGCAGTATTTT.

This clone occurred many times. CDR3 amino acids: CASQRDHYNEQFF. The CDR3 nucleotides read TGTGCCAGCCAGCGGGACCACTACAATGAGCAGTTCTTC. The rearrangement uses TRBV12-3 or TRBV12-4 and TRBJ2-1; 7 bases are shared with TRBD2. V shed 8 bases, J shed 3 bases, and the junction held 4 bases outside the gene matches. CDR3 size: 13 residues.

The chain couples TRBV11-2 to TRBJ2-1; 10 bases agree with TRBD2. The J segment lost 8 bases and the V segment lost 1 base, leaving 8 bases of the junction unmatched. The CDR3 covers 16 residues. Germline CDR1 and CDR2: SGHAT and FQNNGV. The CDR3 nucleotides read TGTGCCAGCAGCTTAGTTCCCCTAGCGGGAGTGGATGAGCAGTTCTTC. It encodes CASSLVPLAGVDEQFF.

V gene TRBV3-1 (or the pseudogene TRBV3-2) combines with J gene TRBJ2-1, with 16 bases aligning to TRBD2. The CDR3 totals 20 residues. The germline V gene has CDR1 LGHDT and CDR2 YNNKEL (reference sequence). With 4 bases clipped from V and 0 bases from J, the junction kept 9 bases outside the gene matches. The CDR3 bases are TGTGCCAGCAGCCCCCTGAGGGGACTAGCGGGAGGGCGCTCCTACAATGAGCAGTTCTTC. Its translation is CASSPLRGLAGGRSYNEQFF.

This clone showed up just once. The rearrangement joins TRBV20-1 to TRBJ2-5; D might be TRBD1 (6 bases). Deletions cut 3 bases from V and 5 bases from J, with 13 bases between. Germline assignment: CDR1 DFQATT and CDR2 SNEGSKA (reference sequence). The CDR3 has 13 residues. The CDR3 here is CSASYARGETQYF. CDR3 DNA sequence: TGCAGTGCTAGTTATGCTAGGGGGGAGACCCAGTACTTC.

The V call is TRBV7-9, the J call TRBJ2-1, with D perhaps TRBD1 (6 bases). Looked up from germline, CDR1 is SEHNR and CDR2 is FQNEAQ (reference sequence). The CDR3 totals 15 residues. V was pared by 5 bases and J by 6 bases, with 17 bases between. This chain's CDR3 is CASSRPGHTINEQFF. CDR3 in DNA: TGTGCCAGCAGCCGCCCGGGACATACCATCAATGAGCAGTTCTTC.

This chain joins TRBV5-1 and TRBJ2-1; D is unresolved. Germline CDR1 and CDR2: SGHRS and YFSETQ. Trimming left V 0 bases short and J 6 bases short, with 10 bases between. The CDR3 spans 14 residues. The CDR3 reads CASSLGAKLNEQFF. CDR3 DNA: TGCGCCAGCAGCTTGGGGGCAAAACTCAATGAGCAGTTCTTC.

CDR3 protein: CASSPSRQGNEKLFF. DNA for the CDR3: TGTGCCAGCTCACCGAGCCGACAGGGGAATGAAAAACTGTTTTTT. The V gene is TRBV18, the J gene TRBJ1-4; 8 bases agree with TRBD1. The CDR3 has 15 amino acids. V gave up 3 bases and J gave up 5 bases; unmatched junction bases: 5. CDR1 and CDR2 (germline): KGHSH, LQKENI.

The chain recombines TRBV28 with TRBJ2-7; 9 nucleotides match TRBD2. V lost 6 bases and J lost 0; bases outside the gene matches: 3. There are 14 residues in the CDR3. Per germline, CDR1 MDHEN and CDR2 SYDVKM. Here the CDR3 reads CASSLSGSSYEQYF. CDR3 coding DNA: TGTGCCAGCAGCCTTAGCGGGAGCTCCTACGAGCAGTACTTC.

The chain uses TRBV5-4 and TRBJ2-1; 7 bases are shared with TRBD2. Germline V gene lookup returns CDR1 SGHNT and CDR2 YYREEE (reference sequence). The CDR3 runs 15 residues. With 0 bases clipped from V and 5 bases from J, the junction kept 5 bases outside the gene matches. CDR3 region: CASSLGLAVNNEQFF. CDR3 in DNA: TGTGCCAGCAGCTTGGGGCTAGCGGTTAACAATGAGCAGTTCTTC.

V and J are TRBV7-2 and TRBJ2-5; 10 bases match TRBD2. The CDR3 is made up of 15 amino acids. Germline CDR1 reads SGHTA; CDR2 reads FQGNSA. V trimming: 5 bases; J trimming: 2 bases; junction bases outside the gene matches: 5. The CDR3 nucleotides are TGTGCCAGCAGCCCTCAAGCGGGGGGGCAAGAGACCCAGTACTTC. Translated, it gives CASSPQAGGQETQYF. Full variable domain (rest looked up from reference TRBV7-2 and TRBJ2-5): GAGVSQSPSNKVTEKGKDVELRCDPISGHTALYWYRQSLGQGLEFLIYFQGNSAPDKSGLPSDRFSAERTGGSVSTLTIQRTQQEDSAVYLCASSPQAGGQETQYFGPGTRLLVL.

The CDR3, as DNA: TGCGCCAGCAGCCCCCGGGGAGCGGGAGCATGGAAGGGAACCACAGATACGCAGTATTTT. Its translation is CASSPRGAGAWKGTTDTQYF. This rearrangement joins TRBV4-1 to TRBJ2-3; 8 bases agree with TRBD2. CDR1 and CDR2 (germline): MGHRA, YSYEKL. The CDR3 has 20 amino acids. J gave up 2 bases and V 4 bases, and 20 bases lay outside the gene matches.

The rearrangement links TRBV28 to TRBJ1-1; D not certain. V was pared by 6 bases and J by 0 bases, with 8 bases between. This CDR3 has 13 residues. The V gene's germline CDR1 is MDHEN and CDR2 SYDVKM. In nucleotides, the CDR3 is TGTGCCAGCAGCTTCCAGTTGAACACTGAAGCTTTCTTT. Amino acid sequence: CASSFQLNTEAFF.

The chain has TRBV6-6 and TRBJ1-1, with D tentatively TRBD1 (6 bases). Germline V lookup: CDR1 MNHNY, CDR2 SVGAGI (reference sequence). Trimming took 4 bases from V and 6 from J, leaving 9 bases between them. There are 12 residues in the CDR3. CDR3 sequence (DNA): TGTGCCAGCAGTTCCAGGGGTGCTGAAGCTTTCTTT. Protein product: CASSSRGAEAFF.

The chain has TRBV19 and TRBJ2-1; D gene unclear. Trimming left V 5 bases short and J 10 bases short, with 18 bases between. The CDR3 has 14 residues. Looked up from germline, CDR1 is LNHDA and CDR2 is SQIVND (reference sequence). The CDR3 region has the DNA TGTGCCAGTAGTTGGGTCCTCGCTTCGAGGGAGCAGTTCTTC. Residues: CASSWVLASREQFF.

This chain connects TRBV2 to TRBJ2-3; 12 bases align to TRBD2. The CDR3 has 17 residues. Trimming removed 6 bases from V and 3 bases from J; junction bases left unmatched: 10. Per germline, CDR1 SNHLY and CDR2 FYNNEI. DNA for the CDR3: TGTGCCAGCAGGGGCCTAGCGGGAGGGCCGGTTACAGATACGCAGTATTTT. The encoded protein is CASRGLAGGPVTDTQYF.

The rearrangement joins TRBV5-4 to TRBJ2-4; 9 bases align to TRBD1. The CDR3 covers 16 residues. CDR1 SGHNT and CDR2 YYREEE come from the germline V gene (reference sequence). Losses at the gene ends were 0 bases for V and 6 bases for J; bases not matched to a gene: 7. CDR3 DNA sequence: TGTGCCAGCAGCTTGGTGGGACAGGGTATCTCAAACATTCAGTACTTC. Its protein product is CASSLVGQGISNIQYF.

The rearrangement links TRBV9 to TRBJ1-1; tentatively, D is TRBD1 (5 bases). V shed 4 bases and J shed 4 bases, with 20 bases lying between them. Per germline, CDR1 SGDLS and CDR2 YYNGEE. This CDR3 comprises 16 residues. CDR3 nucleotides: TGTGCCAGCAGCCCATTCTTGGGGGGGGGTTCCACTGAAGCTTTCTTT. It translates to CASSPFLGGGSTEAFF.